These 29 T cell receptor beta chains were sequenced from one sample in a study of T cell repertoires in cytomegalovirus infection. No antigen has been assigned to these receptors. TCRdb redid the calling of the reads with MiXCR, one entry per CDR3 protein. The sample has more than 40,000 distinct CDR3 sequences, about a fifth seen once. Material: CD8+ T cells from cultured PBMCs, obtained from culture after CMV antigen stimulation. These receptor sequences come from a human donor in good health (CMV status not recorded). Some clones in this sample may be carry-over from other donors' samples.

The rearrangement uses TRBV15 and TRBJ2-1; TRBD2 matches 9 bases. The CDR3 has 16 residues. V was pared by 3 bases and J by 8 bases, with 11 bases of the junction left unmatched. Germline V gene data show CDR1 as LNHNV and CDR2 as YYDKDF (reference sequence). As DNA, the CDR3 is TGTGCCACCAGCAGCGATAGCGGGAGTGGGTCCGATGAGCAGTTCTTC. Protein product: CATSSDSGSGSDEQFF.

The chain links TRBV7-6 to TRBJ2-7; TRBD1 matches 8 bases. Looked up from germline, CDR1 is SGHVS and CDR2 is FNYEAQ. This CDR3 region has 13 residues. V dropped 1 base and J dropped 12; count of bases not matched to a gene: 8. The CDR3 nucleotides read TGTGCCAGCAGCTTAGGAGGGACAGGAAGGCGGTACTTC. Translating it yields CASSLGGTGRRYF.

This chain uses TRBV28 with TRBJ2-6; 7 positions match TRBD1. Germline V CDR1 and CDR2: MDHEN, SYDVKM. With 7 bases clipped from V and 4 bases from J, the junction kept 7 bases outside the gene matches. CDR3 length: 15 amino acids. CDR3 sequence (DNA): TGTGCCAGCATCCTCAGGGGGTCAGGGGCCAACGTCCTGACTTTC. It yields the protein CASILRGSGANVLTF.

In its sample, this clonotype was seen a few times. This chain uses TRBV6-5 with TRBJ1-5; 7 bases fit TRBD1. Trimming cost V 2 bases and J 4 bases; bases outside gene matches: 5. This CDR3 region has 15 residues. The germline CDR1 and CDR2 sequences are MNHEY and SVGAGI. The CDR3 loop is CASSYGRDRNQPQHF. CDR3 bases: TGTGCCAGCAGTTACGGTAGGGACAGAAATCAGCCCCAGCATTTT.

The chain uses TRBV7-2 and TRBJ1-1, with TRBD1 matching 12 bases. CDR1 and CDR2 (germline): SGHTA, FQGNSA. The V and J ends lost 6 bases and 3 bases, in that order; junction bases with no gene match: 11. This CDR3 has 17 residues. CDR3 residues: CASSLLGTGGLDTEAFF. DNA for the CDR3: TGTGCCAGCAGTTTACTCGGGACAGGGGGCTTGGACACTGAAGCTTTCTTT.

This clonotype was seen more than once but under ten times. V is TRBV4-3 and J is TRBJ1-4; tentatively, D is TRBD1 (5 bases). Germline loops: CDR1 LGHNA, CDR2 YSLEER. The length of the CDR3 is 17 residues. V was shortened by 0 bases and J by 8 bases, with 19 bases between the two germline ends. The CDR3 spells CASSQDVTGTLAEKLFF. For the CDR3, the DNA is TGCGCCAGCAGCCAAGACGTTACTGGGACCTTGGCGGAAAAACTGTTTTTT.

The V and J genes are TRBV4-3 and TRBJ2-2, with D perhaps assigned TRBD1 or TRBD2 (5 bases each). Trimming left V 3 bases short and J 3 bases short, with 11 bases between. The CDR3 has 15 residues. Germline V gives CDR1 LGHNA, CDR2 YSLEER. The CDR3 loop is CASSQGELYTGELFF. In DNA, the CDR3 is TGCGCCAGCAGCCAGGGGGAACTTTACACCGGGGAGCTGTTTTTT.

The J gene is TRBJ2-7, the V gene TRBV7-6; weak D call: TRBD2 (7 bases). Per germline, CDR1 SGHVS and CDR2 FNYEAQ. The CDR3 runs 15 residues. Trimming stripped 5 bases from V and 2 bases from J, with 16 bases between. The CDR3, as DNA: TGTGCCAGCAGCGCTTACAGGGAGGGGGCCTACGAGCAGTACTTC. It encodes CASSAYREGAYEQYF.

This clonotype was found a few times. The chain joins TRBV12-5 to TRBJ2-6; a possible D gene is TRBD2 (6 bases). This CDR3 comprises 16 residues. V lost 7 bases, J lost 0 bases, and 13 bases lay in between. Germline V gives CDR1 LGHNT, CDR2 FRNRAP. Written as DNA, the CDR3 is TGTGCTAGTGCCCCCGGGGGAAGCTCTGGGGCCAACGTCCTGACTTTC. Translated: CASAPGGSSGANVLTF.

The rearrangement uses TRBV7-3 and TRBJ1-1; D remains ambiguous. CDR3 length: 13 residues. CDR1 is SGHTA and CDR2 is FQGTGA in the germline V gene. V dropped 5 bases and J dropped 1 base, with 8 bases sitting between them. CDR3 loop: CASSPDGNTEAFF. In nucleotides, the CDR3 is TGTGCCAGCAGCCCGGACGGGAACACTGAAGCTTTCTTT.

This clonotype was seen only a few times. V usage is TRBV12-5 and J usage is TRBJ2-1; TRBD2 might be the D (6 bases). Trimming left V 10 bases short and J 2 bases short, with 18 bases between. CDR1 is LGHNT, CDR2 FRNRAP, per germline. The CDR3 runs 15 residues. In nucleotides, the CDR3 is TGTGCTACCACCGGTACGGAGGGTGCCTACAATGAGCAGTTCTTC. Its protein is CATTGTEGAYNEQFF.

The V and J genes are TRBV11-1 and TRBJ1-4; D remains ambiguous. The CDR3 has 16 residues. Germline lookup yields CDR1 SGHAT and CDR2 FQDESV (reference sequence). Between the trimmed V and J ends, which lost 2 bases and 7 bases, there was a span of 17 bases. DNA of the CDR3: TGTGCCAGCAGCTTAAATGTATTCCTAGAGGGTGAAAAACTGTTTTTT. Residues: CASSLNVFLEGEKLFF. Full variable domain (outside the CDR3, taken from reference TRBV11-1 and TRBJ1-4): EAEVAQSPRYKITEKSQAVAFWCDPISGHATLYWYRQILGQGPELLVQFQDESVVDDSQLPKDRFSAERLKGVDSTLKIQPAELGDSAMYLCASSLNVFLEGEKLFFGSGTQLSVL.

The chain uses TRBV4-1 and TRBJ2-7; TRBD1 matches 11 bases. J lost 5 bases, V lost 4 bases, and 7 bases had no gene match. The CDR3 consists of 15 residues. CDR1 and CDR2 from the germline V gene are MGHRA and YSYEKL. The DNA for the CDR3 is TGCGCCAGCAGCCTCGGGACAGGGGGGAGGAACGAGCAGTACTTC. Amino acids: CASSLGTGGRNEQYF.

The chain is built from TRBV6-6 and TRBJ2-1; D remains ambiguous. CDR1 and CDR2 from the germline V gene are MNHNY and SVGAGI (reference sequence). The CDR3 spans 16 residues. V was shortened by 5 bases and J by 4 bases, with 18 bases between the two germline ends. CDR3 DNA sequence: TGTGCCAGCAGTCCCACGGTCCACCGATTATACAATGAGCAGTTCTTC. Protein sequence: CASSPTVHRLYNEQFF.

The rearrangement joins TRBV6-8 to TRBJ2-3, with D uncertain. The CDR3 loop spans 14 amino acids. CDR1 is MNHGY, CDR2 SAAAGT, per germline. Trimming shortened V by 2 bases and J by 2 bases, and 8 bases separated the two germline ends. This CDR3 reads CASSYVQTTDTQYF. The CDR3 DNA is TGTGCCAGCAGTTACGTACAGACCACAGATACGCAGTATTTT.

CDR3 coding DNA: TGTGCCAGCAGCATAACGCGGGCCTCCTACGAGCAGTACTTC. Amino acids: CASSITRASYEQYF. J is TRBJ2-7 and V is TRBV7-2; the D gene is possibly TRBD2 (5 bases). V lost 5 bases, J lost 0 bases, and 11 bases lay in between. The CDR3 covers 14 residues. Per the germline V gene, CDR1 is SGHTA and CDR2 is FQGNSA.

This clonotype was seen a few times. The genes are TRBV7-2 and TRBJ2-4; D is unresolved. V lost 5 bases and J 7 bases, leaving 18 bases between the germline ends. This CDR3 has 15 amino acids. The germline CDR1 and CDR2 sequences are SGHTA and FQGNSA. DNA of the CDR3: TGTGCCAGCAGCGTTACGCGAGGCGCTGGCAACATTCAGTACTTC. Translating it yields CASSVTRGAGNIQYF.

This clonotype has a handful of counts. V and J are TRBV7-6 and TRBJ2-7; D may be TRBD1 or TRBD2 (6 bases each). V was trimmed by 0 bases and J by 6 bases, leaving 21 bases between them. This CDR3 contains 17 residues. CDR1 and CDR2 (germline): SGHVS, FNYEAQ. The CDR3 loop is CASSLAESGPKGGEQYF. CDR3 nucleotides: TGTGCCAGCAGCTTAGCTGAGAGCGGGCCAAAAGGGGGCGAGCAGTACTTC. The full variable domain, rest sourced from reference TRBV7-6 and TRBJ2-7, is GAGVSQSPRYKVTKRGQDVALRCDPISGHVSLYWYRQALGQGPEFLTYFNYEAQQDKSGLPNDRFSAERPEGSISTLTIQRTEQRDSAMYRCASSLAESGPKGGEQYFGPGTRLTVT.

This clonotype has a handful of counts. V is TRBV20-1 and J is TRBJ2-1; 12 bases map to TRBD2. V lost 1 base, J lost 1 base, and 11 bases stayed unmatched. The CDR3 sequence is 19 residues long. The germline V gene has CDR1 DFQATT and CDR2 SNEGSKA (reference sequence). The CDR3 DNA reads TGCAGTGCTAGAGTGTCGCCTAGCGGGAGGGACTATTCCTACAATGAGCAGTTCTTC. Protein: CSARVSPSGRDYSYNEQFF.

CDR3 DNA sequence: TGCGCCAGCAGCCTGGGACTAGCTCACCAGAGCTCCTACAATGAGCAGTTCTTC. It yields the protein CASSLGLAHQSSYNEQFF. V and J are TRBV4-3 and TRBJ2-1, with TRBD2 matching 9 bases. J gave up 0 bases and V 4 bases, and 10 bases lay outside the gene matches. Germline V gene lookup returns CDR1 LGHNA and CDR2 YSLEER. The CDR3 sequence is 18 residues long.

The chain links TRBV6-5 to TRBJ2-3; D might be TRBD1 or TRBD2, each matching 7 bases. V was trimmed by 3 bases and J by 2 bases, leaving 15 bases between them. Germline V CDR1 and CDR2: MNHEY, SVGAGI. CDR3 size: 16 residues. In DNA form, the CDR3 reads TGTGCCAGCAGTTATGGGGAGGGGGCAAACACAGATACGCAGTATTTT. Encoded protein: CASSYGEGANTDTQYF.

This clonotype has at least ten counts. The CDR3 DNA sequence: TGTGCCAGCAGCTTCCGGGACAGGGGGGATAATGAGCAGTTCTTC. Encoded protein: CASSFRDRGDNEQFF. The chain employs TRBV7-2 and TRBJ2-1; 11 bases align to TRBD1. The CDR3 spans 15 residues. Trimming removed 3 bases from V and 7 bases from J; junction bases left unmatched: 5. Looked up from germline, CDR1 is SGHTA and CDR2 is FQGNSA.

This clonotype was detected a few times. The chain combines TRBV7-9 with TRBJ1-1, with 8 bases matching TRBD1. In germline, CDR1 is SEHNR, CDR2 FQNEAQ (reference sequence). The CDR3 runs 14 residues. V dropped 4 bases and J dropped 0; count of bases not matched to a gene: 1. The CDR3 bases are TGTGCCAGCAGCTCGACAGGGGTGAACACTGAAGCTTTCTTT. It specifies CASSSTGVNTEAFF. Full variable domain (missing parts from reference TRBV7-9 and TRBJ1-1): DTGVSQNPRHKITKRGQNVTFRCDPISEHNRLYWYRQTLGQGPEFLTYFQNEAQLEKSRLLSDRFSAERPKGSFSTLEIQRTEQGDSAMYLCASSSTGVNTEAFFGQGTRLTVV.

The gene calls are TRBV7-8 and TRBJ2-2; 8 nucleotides agree with TRBD1. Germline assignment: CDR1 SGHVS and CDR2 FQNEAQ. The CDR3 is made up of 16 amino acids. J gave up 6 bases and V 6 bases, and 12 bases lay outside the gene matches. The CDR3, as DNA: TGTGCCAGCAGAGCCAGGGGACAGGATTTTCCCGGGGAGCTGTTTTTT. Translated: CASRARGQDFPGELFF.

This chain joins TRBV7-8 and TRBJ2-3; no definite D call. The germline CDR1 and CDR2 sequences are SGHVS and FQNEAQ. Trimming cost V 2 bases and J 6 bases, with 9 bases left between them. The CDR3 runs to 13 residues. CDR3 sequence: CASSLILEDTQYF. In DNA form, the CDR3 reads TGTGCCAGCAGCTTAATCCTGGAGGATACGCAGTATTTT.

This clonotype showed up just a few times. This sequence joins TRBV27 and TRBJ1-1, with 7 bases fitting TRBD1. The junction had 6 bases not matched to a gene; V was cut back by 5 bases and J by 0 bases. The CDR3 extends over 15 amino acids. Germline assignment: CDR1 MNHEY and CDR2 SMNVEV (reference sequence). DNA of the CDR3: TGTGCCAGCAGTGCCATACAGGGGATGAACACTGAAGCTTTCTTT. Protein sequence: CASSAIQGMNTEAFF.

This clonotype was counted a few times. The rearrangement uses TRBV4-1 and TRBJ2-7, with 9 bases fitting TRBD1. V was pared by 3 bases and J by 5 bases, with 14 bases of the junction left unmatched. CDR3 size: 17 residues. Looked up from germline, CDR1 is MGHRA and CDR2 is YSYEKL. The CDR3 DNA sequence: TGCGCCAGCAGCCAGTCCCCACCGGGACAGGGACGGGACGAGCAGTACTTC. Translating gives CASSQSPPGQGRDEQYF.

This clonotype was counted only a few times. This sequence joins TRBV4-1 and TRBJ1-1; D gene unclear. The V gene lost 2 bases and the J gene lost 0 bases, with 7 bases spanning the gap. The CDR3 loop spans 14 amino acids. Germline V gene lookup returns CDR1 MGHRA and CDR2 YSYEKL. CDR3 region: CASSQIGMNTEAFF. The CDR3 bases are TGCGCCAGCAGCCAAATTGGAATGAACACTGAAGCTTTCTTT.

V is TRBV20-1 and J is TRBJ2-3, with 10 bases identical to TRBD2. V lost 8 bases and J lost 9; bases outside the gene matches: 5. CDR3 size: 11 residues. Germline-derived CDR1 and CDR2 are DFQATT and SNEGSKA (reference sequence). CDR3: CSRRAGGTQYF. CDR3 nucleotide sequence: TGCAGTCGCAGAGCGGGGGGGACGCAGTATTTT.